This TCR beta chain was sequenced in a study of radiation and T cells in renal cell carcinoma. Findings and caveats of the study: From baseline, blood top tumor clonotypes peaked at 2 weeks post-radiation.

This CDR3 contains 13 residues. From germline, CDR1 is SGHRS and CDR2 YFSETQ. Trimming cost V 1 base and J 6 bases; bases outside gene matches: 4. With respect to this clone: Its antigen remains unidentified.

The sample's time point: blood 4 weeks post-SBRT, at nephrectomy. The sample's treatment: 15 Gy SBRT to primary tumor, nephrectomy 4 weeks later. Nephrectomy followed 15 Gy stereotactic body radiation by 4 weeks. Repertoires were generated with immunoSEQ multiplex PCR, while TCRdb's copy carries only in-frame clones and drops some. The sample lists around 140,000 clones, about 88% occurring once. Here the sequenced sample was blood, taken from a patient whose treatment included radiotherapy and nephrectomy. The TCR sequence derives from a woman in her 50s with renal cell carcinoma. V usage is TRBV5-1 and J usage is TRBJ2-7; TRBD1 matches at 7 bases. The CDR3 spells CASSLTGVFEQYF. CDR3 in DNA: TGCGCCAGCAGCTTGACAGGGGTCTTCGAGCAGTACTTC.